Below are 28 T cell receptor beta chains sequenced from a single sample in a study of T cells in Graves' hyperthyroidism and ophthalmopathy. RNA transcripts were the template for amplifying TCR beta CDR3 regions. When the TCR CDR3 underwent first-round RT-PCR, the HTBI primer set was used. TCRdb itself ran the multiplex PCR reads through MiXCR, one entry per CDR3 protein. The sample contains about 770,000 distinct CDR3 sequences, 15% to 20% of which appear only once. The sample consisted of blood. These TCRs come from a woman between 50 and 59 years old with Graves' hyperthyroidism that later progressed to Graves' ophthalmopathy.

This clonotype was seen ten or more times. The rearrangement joins TRBV29-1 to TRBJ1-4; 7 bases are a match to TRBD1. Germline lookup yields CDR1 SQVTM and CDR2 ANQGSEA. With 6 bases clipped from V and 2 bases from J, the junction kept 3 bases outside the gene matches. The CDR3 extends over 13 amino acids. CDR3 DNA: TGCAGCGTCCGGACAGGCACTAATGAAAAACTGTTTTTT. Amino acids: CSVRTGTNEKLFF. Together with reference TRBV29-1 and TRBJ1-4, the CDR3 gives the full variable domain: SAVISQKPSRDICQRGTSLTIQCQVDSQVTMMFWYRQQPGQSLTLIATANQGSEATYESGFVIDKFPISRPNLTFSTLTVSNMSPEDSSIYLCSVRTGTNEKLFFGSGTQLSVL.

This clonotype was recorded once. V usage is TRBV19 and J usage is TRBJ2-1, with TRBD1 matching over 8 bases. This CDR3 is 16 amino acids long. Looked up from germline, CDR1 is LNHDA and CDR2 is SQIVND (reference sequence). V dropped 5 bases and J dropped 0; count of bases not matched to a gene: 6. CDR3 residues: CASSPGQGYSYNEQFF. The CDR3 nucleotides are TGTGCCAGTAGTCCTGGACAGGGCTACTCCTACAATGAGCAGTTCTTC.

This clonotype was picked up many times. The V call is TRBV6-1, the J call TRBJ1-1, with D perhaps TRBD1 (6 bases). The CDR3 is 15 residues long. V lost 4 bases to trimming and J lost 4 bases, with 16 bases between them. Germline CDR1 and CDR2: MNHNS and SASEGT. In DNA, the CDR3 is TGTGCCAGCAGTGTGGATCCAGGGGTGAGCACTGAAGCTTTCTTT. This codes for CASSVDPGVSTEAFF.

This clonotype turned up a few times. The gene calls are TRBV20-1 and TRBJ1-2; D might be TRBD1 (6 bases). The CDR3 is made up of 16 amino acids. Per germline, CDR1 DFQATT and CDR2 SNEGSKA (reference sequence). Trimming left V 3 bases short and J 1 base short, with 18 bases between. The DNA of the CDR3 is TGCAGTGCTAGTTCGGGCAGGGGACCTATTAACTATGGCTACACCTTC. It encodes CSASSGRGPINYGYTF.

This clonotype was counted between two and nine times. V gene TRBV9 combines with J gene TRBJ2-1; either TRBD1 or TRBD2 may supply D (6 bases each). V lost 4 bases and J 2 bases, leaving 10 bases between the germline ends. Germline CDR1 SGDLS, CDR2 YYNGEE. CDR3 size: 14 residues. DNA for the CDR3: TGTGCCAGCAGCAGGGGGGTAACCTACAATGAGCAGTTCTTC. It encodes CASSRGVTYNEQFF.

A few counts support this clonotype. The chain uses TRBV27 and TRBJ1-1; D gene unclear. V was shortened by 8 bases and J by 11 bases, with 15 bases between the two germline ends. Per the germline V gene, CDR1 is MNHEY and CDR2 is SMNVEV (reference sequence). The CDR3 is 11 amino acids. CDR3 bases: TGTGCCAGCGAGGTCGGCAATTTGGCTTTCTTT. It is translated as CASEVGNLAFF.

Note on this clonotype: A much larger clone lies one base from this, so it may be a read error. The chain has TRBV3-1 and TRBJ1-3; a weak D match, TRBD1 (5 bases). The CDR3 has 15 amino acids. Germline assignment: CDR1 LGHDT and CDR2 YNNKEL (reference sequence). The CDR3 coding sequence is TGTGCCGGCAGCCAGGGTCGGTCCTCTGGAAACACCATATATTTT. Translating it yields CAGSQGRSSGNTIYF.

Details on this clonotype: Since a much larger clone is just one base distant, this may be a read error. The CDR3 loop is CASSLSGDPYEQYF. CDR3 DNA sequence: TGTGCCAGCAGTTTATCCGGGGACCCCTACGAGCAGTACTTC. The V and J genes are TRBV12-3 or TRBV12-4 and TRBJ2-7; either TRBD1 or TRBD2 may fit D (5 bases each). CDR3 length: 14 amino acids. Trimming cost V 2 bases and J 2 bases, with 10 bases left between them.

This clonotype was picked up many times. The V and J genes are TRBV2 and TRBJ2-3; no clear D gene. The germline V gene has CDR1 SNHLY and CDR2 FYNNEI. The CDR3 totals 15 residues. V was pared by 3 bases and J by 6 bases, with 16 bases between. For the CDR3, the DNA is TGTGCCAGCAGTGAGTTTGGCCCGAGTTGGGATACGCAGTATTTT. This codes for CASSEFGPSWDTQYF.

The sample holds many counts of this clonotype. DNA of the CDR3: TGTGCCAGCAGCCAAGATGGCCGGCAGCCCCAGCATTTT. Its protein is CASSQDGRQPQHF. The V gene is TRBV3-1, the J gene TRBJ1-5; no firm D call. Germline loops: CDR1 LGHDT, CDR2 YNNKEL (reference sequence). The CDR3 spans 13 residues. Trimming removed 0 bases at V and 7 bases at J, with 7 bases between.

The sample holds many counts of this clonotype. V gene TRBV12-3 or TRBV12-4 combines with J gene TRBJ1-2; no clear D gene. This CDR3 has 13 residues. V lost 2 bases, J lost 2 bases, and 6 bases lay in between. CDR3: CASSLYGNYGYTF. For the CDR3, the DNA is TGTGCCAGCAGTTTATATGGGAACTATGGCTACACCTTC.

This clonotype was counted many times. J is TRBJ2-5 and V is TRBV2; 9 nucleotides line up with TRBD1. The CDR3 spans 15 residues. J gave up 1 base and V 6 bases, and 6 bases lay outside the gene matches. The V gene's germline CDR1 is SNHLY and CDR2 FYNNEI. The CDR3 DNA follows: TGTGCCAGCAGACGGGACAGGGCGAGCCAAGAGACCCAGTACTTC. Translated, it gives CASRRDRASQETQYF.

In this sample, this clonotype turned up a few times. A much more abundant neighbour one base away suggests this may be a read error. This chain links TRBV14 with TRBJ1-1, with no clear D. The CDR3 runs 13 residues. V lost 3 bases to trimming and J lost 1 base, with 6 bases between them. CDR1 is SGHDN and CDR2 is FVKESK in the germline V gene. The CDR3 nucleotides read TGTGCCAGCAGCCAGTCAGCGAACACTGAAGCTTTCTTT. Translated: CASSQSANTEAFF.

This clonotype showed up just a few times. The chain couples TRBV20-1 to TRBJ2-3; D tentatively fits TRBD1 or TRBD2 (6 bases each). Germline assignment: CDR1 DFQATT and CDR2 SNEGSKA (reference sequence). This CDR3 is built from 12 residues. The V end was cut by 3 bases, the J end by 4 bases, with 8 bases between. The CDR3 loop is CSASRGADTQYF. In nucleotides, the CDR3 is TGCAGTGCTAGTAGGGGGGCAGATACGCAGTATTTT.

This clonotype has only a few counts. V is TRBV6-2 or TRBV6-3 and J is TRBJ2-4, with D perhaps matching TRBD1 or TRBD2 (5 bases each). Deletions cut 0 bases from V and 11 bases from J, with 11 bases between. The CDR3 loop spans 13 amino acids. Germline values: CDR1 MNHEY, CDR2 SVGEGT. The CDR3 sequence: CASSYSGDVFQYF. As DNA, the CDR3 is TGTGCCAGCAGTTACTCGGGGGACGTCTTTCAGTACTTC.

CDR3 protein: CASSVDTDTEAFF. The DNA of the CDR3 is TGTGCCAGCAGTGTGGACACGGACACTGAAGCTTTCTTT. This chain connects TRBV6-1 to TRBJ1-1; a weak D match, TRBD1 (5 bases). CDR1 MNHNS and CDR2 SASEGT come from the germline V gene. The germline V and J ends were trimmed by 4 bases and 3 bases, with 9 bases remaining between them. This CDR3 region has 13 residues.

The CDR3, as DNA: TGTGCCAGCAGCTTGGGGCTAGCGGTCGCCACCGGGGAGCTGTTTTTT. Protein product: CASSLGLAVATGELFF. The chain employs TRBV7-9 and TRBJ2-2, with TRBD2 identical over 7 bases. The J segment lost 4 bases and the V segment lost 3 bases, leaving 8 bases of the junction unmatched. This CDR3 is built from 16 residues. The germline gives CDR1 SEHNR, CDR2 FQNEAQ (reference sequence). The whole variable domain, remainder taken from reference TRBV7-9 and TRBJ2-2, is DTGVSQNPRHKITKRGQNVTFRCDPISEHNRLYWYRQTLGQGPEFLTYFQNEAQLEKSRLLSDRFSAERPKGSFSTLEIQRTEQGDSAMYLCASSLGLAVATGELFFGEGSRLTVL.

This clonotype was seen many times. The chain recombines TRBV3-1 with TRBJ2-3, with D possibly matching TRBD1 (7 bases). CDR1 is LGHDT, CDR2 YNNKEL, per germline (reference sequence). The length of the CDR3 is 15 residues. Trimming left V 4 bases short and J 7 bases short, with 18 bases between. The CDR3 reads CASSPRQGEENTQYF. Written as DNA, the CDR3 is TGTGCCAGCAGCCCCCGGCAGGGGGAGGAAAATACGCAGTATTTT.

This clonotype came up many times. The chain joins TRBV5-1 to TRBJ2-1; D remains ambiguous. The CDR3 spans 15 residues. V was cut by 4 bases and J by 4 bases, with 15 bases left in between. Germline V gene sequence: CDR1 SGHRS, CDR2 YFSETQ. This chain's CDR3 is CASSHPSGSYNEQFF. The CDR3 DNA reads TGCGCCAGCAGCCACCCTAGTGGCTCTTACAATGAGCAGTTCTTC.

The V call is TRBV20-1, the J call TRBJ2-2; the match to TRBD1 covers 7 bases. V lost 6 bases to trimming and J lost 1 base; unmatched junction nucleotides: 11. Germline V gives CDR1 DFQATT, CDR2 SNEGSKA (reference sequence). The CDR3 is made up of 16 amino acids. CDR3 in amino acids: CSALAIDRENTGELFF. CDR3 sequence (DNA): TGCAGTGCACTGGCCATAGACAGGGAGAACACCGGGGAGCTGTTTTTT.

This clonotype was detected ten times or more. The J gene is TRBJ1-1, the V gene TRBV11-2; D gene ambiguous. The germline V gene has CDR1 SGHAT and CDR2 FQNNGV. V was cut by 0 bases and J by 7 bases, with 9 bases left in between. The CDR3 contains 13 residues. The CDR3 DNA reads TGTGCCAGCAGCTTAGATCGGTTCAATGAAGCTTTCTTT. Translating it yields CASSLDRFNEAFF.

This clonotype was counted at least ten times. The junction departs from the called germline gene at one end, perhaps through a read error. This rearrangement joins TRBV11-2 to TRBJ2-5; 7 bases map to TRBD2. The CDR3 runs 14 residues. Germline assignment: CDR1 SGHAT and CDR2 FQNNGV. The CDR3 region has the DNA TGTGCCAGCAGCTTTAGCGGGCTGCAAGAGGCCCAGTACTTC. Its protein is CASSFSGLQEAQYF.

Concerning this clonotype itself: A much larger clone differs from this one at a single base, so this may be a read error. The chain has TRBV20-1 and TRBJ2-7; 13 positions agree with TRBD2. Per germline, CDR1 DFQATT and CDR2 SNEGSKA (reference sequence). V lost 5 bases and J lost 5; bases outside the gene matches: 3. The CDR3 extends over 13 amino acids. The CDR3 spells CSARTSGGHEQYF. In DNA form, the CDR3 reads TGCAGTGCTCGGACTAGCGGGGGCCACGAGCAGTACTTC.

This chain uses TRBV5-1 with TRBJ2-1; 9 bases agree with TRBD2. This CDR3 comprises 14 residues. After removal of 0 bases from V and 10 bases from J, the junction contained 5 bases not matched to a gene. Germline lookup yields CDR1 SGHRS and CDR2 YFSETQ. In DNA, the CDR3 is TGCGCCAGCAGCTTGGACGCGGGGGGGCCAGAGCAGTTCTTC. This codes for CASSLDAGGPEQFF.

Points on this clonotype: A much bigger clone sits one base away, suggesting this may be a read error. The gene calls are TRBV5-1 and TRBJ2-1; 7 bases match TRBD1. The CDR3 contains 16 residues. Germline V lookup: CDR1 SGHRS, CDR2 YFSETQ. The CDR3: CAISPRPGTEGNEQFF. Here the CDR3 DNA reads TGCGCCATCAGCCCGAGACCCGGGACAGAAGGTAATGAGCAGTTCTTC.

This clonotype was counted ten times or more. The gene calls are TRBV3-1 and TRBJ1-1; D gene ambiguous. With 1 base removed from V and 4 bases from J, the gap between germline ends came to 7 bases. Germline lookup yields CDR1 LGHDT and CDR2 YNNKEL (reference sequence). The CDR3 runs 13 residues. The CDR3 sequence is CASSQVTTTEAFF. Written as DNA, the CDR3 is TGTGCCAGCAGCCAAGTCACTACCACTGAAGCTTTCTTT.

This clonotype was seen repeatedly, ten times or more. CDR3 loop: CASSFGGRGFGEQYF. The CDR3 DNA sequence: TGTGCCAGCAGCTTTGGGGGGAGGGGTTTCGGCGAGCAGTACTTC. The rearrangement uses TRBV7-9 and TRBJ2-7; TRBD2 matches 7 bases. The CDR3 is 15 residues long. V was clipped by 3 bases and J by 6 bases; unmatched bases: 11. Germline CDR1 SEHNR, CDR2 FQNEAQ (reference sequence).

The CDR3 region has the DNA TGTGCCAGCAGTAGACCTTGGGGGGGTGAGCAGTTCTTC. This translates into CASSRPWGGEQFF. This chain uses TRBV6-1 with TRBJ2-1, with 7 bases identical to TRBD2. Germline V lookup: CDR1 MNHNS, CDR2 SASEGT. CDR3 length: 13 amino acids. The J segment lost 9 bases and the V segment lost 5 bases, leaving 7 bases of the junction unmatched.